A single sample is the source of the 24 T cell receptor beta chains below, sequenced in a study of Graves' ophthalmopathy and Graves' hyperthyroidism. The sequenced template was RNA, covering the TCR beta CDR3 region. Following a first-round RT-PCR that used HTBI primers, a second-round multiplex PCR was carried out. Each CDR3 protein is one row after TCRdb ran MiXCR on the multiplex PCR reads. The data contain roughly 1.1 million distinct CDR3 sequences, about 38% of them singletons. Sequences were obtained from peripheral blood or thyroid tissue (not recorded which). The receptors shown here come from an adult man with Graves' hyperthyroidism.

This clonotype was observed a few times. The chain has TRBV5-1 and TRBJ1-2; D gene ambiguous. Germline CDR1 reads SGHRS; CDR2 reads YFSETQ. This CDR3 is built from 12 residues. V was trimmed by 5 bases and J by 3 bases, leaving 8 bases between them. CDR3 DNA: TGCGCCAGCAGGGCTTTGGACTATGGCTACACCTTC. It is translated as CASRALDYGYTF.

This clonotype was picked up many times. The rearrangement uses TRBV2 and TRBJ1-5; 10 bases match TRBD1. After removal of 2 bases from V and 3 bases from J, the junction contained 7 bases not matched to a gene. This CDR3 spans 17 amino acids. CDR1 is SNHLY, CDR2 FYNNEI, per germline. The CDR3 is CASSETDRGTVNQPQHF. DNA of the CDR3: TGTGCCAGCAGTGAAACGGACAGGGGGACGGTCAATCAGCCCCAGCATTTT.

In this sample, this clonotype turned up many times. The V gene is TRBV4-1, the J gene TRBJ2-5; D could derive from TRBD1 or TRBD2 (6 bases each). Germline V lookup: CDR1 MGHRA, CDR2 YSYEKL. The length of the CDR3 is 12 residues. Trimming shortened V by 4 bases and J by 9 bases, and 12 bases separated the two germline ends. CDR3 in DNA: TGCGCCAGCAGCCCGAACAGGGAGGCCCAGTACTTC. This translates into CASSPNREAQYF.

The V call is TRBV7-9, the J call TRBJ2-7; 7 nucleotides line up with TRBD2. Unmatched junction bases numbered 9, after V lost 1 base and J lost 6 bases. CDR1 SEHNR and CDR2 FQNEAQ come from the germline V gene (reference sequence). The CDR3 is made up of 15 amino acids. The CDR3: CASSLVEAGVREQYF. CDR3 coding DNA: TGTGCCAGCAGCTTAGTAGAGGCGGGAGTACGCGAGCAGTACTTC.

This clonotype showed up many times. The rearrangement joins TRBV29-1 to TRBJ2-5; no clear D gene. Germline V CDR1 and CDR2: SQVTM, ANQGSEA. The CDR3 extends over 12 amino acids. Trimming took off 5 bases at V and 1 base at J, with 8 bases between the two ends. The CDR3 DNA reads TGCAGCGTTAAGGGAACCCAAGAGACCCAGTACTTC. Its protein is CSVKGTQETQYF.

In the case of this clonotype: Because it lacks the conserved phenylalanine or tryptophan at the end, this CDR3 is likely a read error. The rearrangement uses TRBV20-1 and TRBJ1-5; TRBD1 aligns across 10 bases. J was trimmed by 7 bases and V by 6 bases; bases with no gene match: 12. Germline lookup yields CDR1 DFQATT and CDR2 SNEGSKA (reference sequence). The CDR3 is made up of 15 amino acids. The CDR3 nucleotides are TGCAGTGCCAAATCCGGGACAGGGGTTATCCAGCCCCAGCATCTT. It encodes CSAKSGTGVIQPQHL.

This clonotype has a handful of counts. CDR3 sequence (DNA): TGTGCCAGCAGCTTAGGGGCAGGGGTATTCACTGGGGCCAACGTCCTGACTTTC. It yields the protein CASSLGAGVFTGANVLTF. The chain couples TRBV13 to TRBJ2-6; D may be TRBD1 (6 bases). Trimming removed 0 bases at V and 2 bases at J, with 14 bases between. The CDR3 extends over 18 amino acids. Germline CDR1 and CDR2: PRHDT and FYEKMQ (reference sequence).

This chain uses TRBV2 with TRBJ2-5, with 7 nucleotides matching TRBD1. The CDR3 length is 15 residues. CDR1 is SNHLY and CDR2 is FYNNEI in the germline V gene. V shed 6 bases and J 0 bases; nucleotides not matched to a gene: 7. CDR3 amino acids: CASSRGGHYQETQYF. DNA for the CDR3: TGTGCCAGCAGCCGAGGGGGCCACTACCAAGAGACCCAGTACTTC.

This clonotype was seen many times. V and J are TRBV20-1 and TRBJ1-2; TRBD1 might be the D (5 bases). V was trimmed by 3 bases and J by 0 bases, leaving 14 bases between them. CDR1 is DFQATT, CDR2 SNEGSKA, per germline (reference sequence). The CDR3 covers 15 residues. CDR3 nucleotides: TGCAGTGCTAGGATTCGGCAGGGCACTAACTATGGCTACACCTTC. Encoded protein: CSARIRQGTNYGYTF.

This clonotype was recorded a few times. This rearrangement joins TRBV29-1 to TRBJ2-5; 8 bases line up with TRBD1. V trimming: 5 bases; J trimming: 7 bases; junction bases outside the gene matches: 12. The CDR3 has 14 residues. Germline lookup yields CDR1 SQVTM and CDR2 ANQGSEA. The CDR3 reads CSVMDRAGVATQYF. For the CDR3, the DNA is TGCAGCGTTATGGACAGGGCAGGAGTGGCGACCCAGTACTTC.

Many counts were recorded for this clonotype. V gene TRBV12-3 or TRBV12-4 combines with J gene TRBJ2-5; perhaps TRBD2 as D (7 bases). The V gene lost 6 bases and the J gene lost 5 bases, with 16 bases spanning the gap. There are 14 residues in the CDR3. The CDR3: CASSQGGGPETQYF. CDR3 sequence (DNA): TGTGCCAGCAGCCAAGGGGGGGGCCCCGAGACCCAGTACTTC.

In this sample, this clonotype turned up many times. V usage is TRBV5-1 and J usage is TRBJ1-2; maybe TRBD1 (5 bases). The CDR3 spans 14 residues. V shed 3 bases and J shed 3 bases, with 12 bases lying between them. In germline, CDR1 is SGHRS, CDR2 YFSETQ. CDR3 amino acids: CASSSSREDYGYTF. CDR3 in DNA: TGCGCCAGCAGCTCGTCCAGGGAGGACTATGGCTACACCTTC.

This clonotype was seen a handful of times. The CDR3, as DNA: TGCGCCAGCAGACTGCGGAGCAACACCGGGGAGCTGTTTTTT. It codes for CASRLRSNTGELFF. The rearrangement joins TRBV5-1 to TRBJ2-2; D unclear. Trimming stripped 5 bases from V and 2 bases from J, with 10 bases between. The CDR3 is 14 amino acids. CDR1 is SGHRS and CDR2 is YFSETQ in the germline V gene.

The DNA for the CDR3 is TGTGCCAGCAGTACTAACACAAATTCACCCCTCCACTTT. Protein product: CASSTNTNSPLHF. V is TRBV9 and J is TRBJ1-6; no clear D gene. V shed 5 bases and J shed 7 bases, with 10 bases lying between them. Germline V gene lookup returns CDR1 SGDLS and CDR2 YYNGEE. The CDR3 has 13 amino acids.

J is TRBJ1-6 and V is TRBV2, with D hard to call. There are 13 residues in the CDR3. The V and J ends lost 6 bases and 15 bases respectively, with 18 bases between them. The germline gives CDR1 SNHLY, CDR2 FYNNEI. The CDR3 spells CASSGPQDPLLHF. The CDR3 DNA sequence: TGTGCCAGCAGCGGCCCTCAGGACCCGCTCCTCCACTTT.

This clonotype was counted ten times or more. CDR3: CASSQPGQAIYGYTF. The CDR3 bases are TGCGCCAGCAGCCAGCCGGGACAGGCGATATATGGCTACACCTTC. This chain connects TRBV4-1 to TRBJ1-2; 8 bases are a match to TRBD1. The CDR3 consists of 15 residues. In germline, CDR1 is MGHRA, CDR2 YSYEKL. V lost 3 bases and J lost 5; bases outside the gene matches: 8.

This clonotype was observed at least ten times. The V and J genes are TRBV4-1 and TRBJ1-1; the D is unclear. The CDR3 sequence is 12 residues long. The V and J ends lost 8 bases and 1 base respectively, with 8 bases between them. Germline V lookup: CDR1 MGHRA, CDR2 YSYEKL. As DNA, the CDR3 is TGCGCCAGCGGCTACGGGAACACTGAAGCTTTCTTT. This sequence encodes CASGYGNTEAFF.

In this sample, this clonotype turned up a few times. The chain joins TRBV7-9 to TRBJ2-7; the D call may be TRBD1 or TRBD2 (5 bases each). Germline V gene data show CDR1 as SEHNR and CDR2 as FQNEAQ (reference sequence). V lost 1 base, J lost 1 base, and 17 bases lay in between. The CDR3 is made up of 17 amino acids. CDR3 coding DNA: TGTGCCAGCAGCTTAGTGCACCTCTTGGGGGTGTCCTACGAGCAGTACTTC. The encoded protein is CASSLVHLLGVSYEQYF.

This chain links TRBV4-1 with TRBJ2-7, with TRBD2 identical over 7 bases. Germline CDR1 is MGHRA and CDR2 is YSYEKL. The CDR3 is 15 amino acids. V dropped 3 bases and J dropped 0; count of bases not matched to a gene: 5. The CDR3 DNA sequence: TGCGCCAGCAGCCAGGCACTAGCGCTCTCCTACGAGCAGTACTTC. This encodes CASSQALALSYEQYF.

This clonotype was found many times. One end of the junction does not line up with germline, which may come from a read error. This chain connects TRBV5-6 to TRBJ2-7, with D unresolved. The CDR3 has 12 residues. Germline V gene lookup returns CDR1 SGHDT and CDR2 YYEEEE. The CDR3 DNA is TGCGCCAGCAGCTTGGGGTATCGAGAGCAGTACTTC. Its protein is CASSLGYREQYF.

The J gene is TRBJ2-2, the V gene TRBV29-1; 9 bases map to TRBD1. Germline V lookup: CDR1 SQVTM, CDR2 ANQGSEA. CDR3 length: 14 residues. The V segment lost 8 bases and the J segment 1 base; nucleotides outside the gene matches: 5. CDR3 nucleotides: TGCAGCTCGAGGACAGGGGAGAACACCGGGGAGCTGTTTTTT. Protein product: CSSRTGENTGELFF.

This clonotype has ten or more counts. The chain has TRBV2 and TRBJ1-4; TRBD1 is a possible D gene (6 bases). The CDR3 covers 14 residues. The germline V gene has CDR1 SNHLY and CDR2 FYNNEI. Between the trimmed V and J ends, which lost 10 bases and 8 bases, there was a span of 20 bases. The CDR3, as DNA: TGTGCCATCAAGCCTACGGGGGGCTCGGAAAAACTGTTTTTT. As protein: CAIKPTGGSEKLFF.

There are many counts of this clonotype. J is TRBJ1-1 and V is TRBV7-9; TRBD1 matches at 8 bases. Germline assignment: CDR1 SEHNR and CDR2 FQNEAQ (reference sequence). This CDR3 has 15 residues. The J segment lost 2 bases and the V segment lost 5 bases, leaving 7 bases of the junction unmatched. CDR3 sequence (DNA): TGTGCCAGCAGCGTATTCCAGGGGGCAAACACTGAAGCTTTCTTT. It translates to CASSVFQGANTEAFF.

Comment on this clonotype: This may be a read error: a much more frequent sequence differs by one nucleotide. The V gene is TRBV7-9, the J gene TRBJ2-5; weak D call: TRBD2 (6 bases). Germline CDR1 SEHNR, CDR2 FQNEAQ (reference sequence). CDR3 size: 17 residues. CDR3 coding DNA: TGTGCCAGCAGCTTACGCCAGGGAGGATCCGCACAAGAGGCCCAGTACTTC. It codes for CASSLRQGGSAQEAQYF.